This T cell receptor beta chain emerged from a study of post-analysis software for immune sequencing data. Study in general: Disease courses included relapsing-remitting, secondary progressive and progressive-relapsing multiple sclerosis. Study results and caveats: TRBV segments more frequent in patients than in controls numbered about 5 and included TRBV5-6, TRBV5-1 and TRBV20-1. Batch-matched samples strongly co-clustered by F measure. Versus controls, multiple sclerosis patients showed significantly lower diversity (normalized Chao1).

In the case of this clonotype: Its antigen remains unidentified.

Unique molecular identifiers were present in the TCR beta cDNA libraries. Yield was approximately 500,000 cDNA molecules from roughly 0.93 to 9.6 million T cells. MiXCR was run by TCRdb on the PCR reads, yielding one entry per CDR3 protein. Altogether roughly 800,000 distinct CDR3 sequences are present, about 57% being singletons, with the ten largest covering under 6%. Germline V gene lookup returns CDR1 MNHEY and CDR2 SVGEGT. The CDR3 covers 13 residues. The junction had 1 base not matched to a gene; V was cut back by 2 bases and J by 4 bases. Material: blood. The sequence was obtained from a girl aged 5-17 years with multiple sclerosis. The V call is TRBV6-2 or TRBV6-3, the J call TRBJ2-5; 7 bases line up with TRBD2. The CDR3 region has the DNA TGTGCCAGCAGTTACGGGACTATAGAGACCCAGTACTTC. Translating it yields CASSYGTIETQYF.